The 9 T cell receptor beta chains below were found in one sample sequenced in a study of T cells in women clearing cervical HPV infection. Assay used: immunoSEQ multiplex PCR; TCRdb lists only in-frame clones, some missing. The sample data list some 30,000 clones. The sample taken for sequencing was blood buffy coat. The source is a woman aged 18-70 years with a cervical HPV16 infection that either progressed to CIN3+ or cleared (not recorded which).

To note about this clone: The read finishes 3 residues shy of the CDR3 end, and the germline J gene is used to complete it. V gene TRBV7-3 combines with J gene TRBJ2-7, with 7 bases fitting TRBD1. V trimming: 5 bases; J trimming: 2 bases; junction bases outside the gene matches: 3. Germline V gene sequence: CDR1 SGHTA, CDR2 FQGTGA. This CDR3 is 13 amino acids long. CDR3 bases read: TGTGCCAGCAGCCCGGGACAGACCTACGAG. Translating it yields CASSPGQTYE. The whole CDR3 reads CASSPGQTYEQYF. The entire variable domain, with the rest obtained from reference TRBV7-3 and TRBJ2-7, is as follows: GAGVSQTPSNKVTEKGKYVELRCDPISGHTALYWYRQSLGQGPEFLIYFQGTGAADDSGLPNDRFFAVRPEGSVSTLKIQRTERGDSAVYLCASSPGQTYEQYFGPGTRLTVT.

Regarding this clone: The missing CDR3 end, 3 residues past where the read stops, is filled in from the germline J gene. This sequence joins TRBV5-5 and TRBJ2-5, with 7 bases matching TRBD2. The germline gives CDR1 SGHKS, CDR2 YYEKEE (reference sequence). The CDR3 spans 13 residues. Germline trimming cut 3 bases from V and 7 bases from J; bases unmatched to any gene: 6. CDR3 DNA, as far as it was read: TGTGCCAGCAGCTGGGGGGGTGTTGGGACC. It specifies CASSWGGVGT. From start to end, the CDR3 is CASSWGGVGTQYF.

As to this clone: The read ends 3 residues early relative to the CDR3; the germline J gene fills the gap. V and J are TRBV28 and TRBJ2-3; maybe TRBD2 (5 bases). Germline V gives CDR1 MDHEN, CDR2 SYDVKM. The CDR3 length is 16 residues. The V gene lost 10 bases and the J gene lost 0 bases, with 20 bases spanning the gap. The covered CDR3 bases are TGTGCCACTTCCCGCATTGGACGGACTAGCACAGATACG. Amino acid sequence: CATSRIGRTSTDT. From start to end, the CDR3 is CATSRIGRTSTDTQYF.

Worth noting for this clone: Read coverage stops 3 residues before the CDR3 terminus; the germline J gene supplies the remainder. The rearrangement links TRBV7-2 to TRBJ2-2; D unresolved. The CDR3 covers 13 residues. The V end lost 2 bases, the J end lost 6 bases, and 7 bases lay between the germline ends. Per the germline V gene, CDR1 is SGHTA and CDR2 is FQGNSA. The part of the CDR3 DNA that was read is TGTGCCAGCAGCTTATTTTCGGCCGGGGAG. It specifies CASSLFSAGE. The whole CDR3 protein reads CASSLFSAGELFF. The full variable domain, in which reference TRBV7-2 and TRBJ2-2 provide the parts outside the CDR3, is GAGVSQSPSNKVTEKGKDVELRCDPISGHTALYWYRQSLGQGLEFLIYFQGNSAPDKSGLPSDRFSAERTGGSVSTLTIQRTQQEDSAVYLCASSLFSAGELFFGEGSRLTVL.

CDR3 amino acids: CASSLSPVAGGPNTGELFF. The part of the CDR3 DNA that was read is TGTGCCAGCAGCTTAAGTCCTGTCGCGGGCGGCCCGAACACCGGGGAG. The gene calls are TRBV7-3 and TRBJ2-2; D possibly corresponds to TRBD2 (5 bases). Read coverage stops 3 residues before the CDR3 terminus; the germline J gene supplies the remainder. The germline gives CDR1 SGHTA, CDR2 FQGTGA. Trimming stripped 1 base from V and 0 bases from J, with 18 bases between. This CDR3 has 19 amino acids. Using reference TRBV7-3 and TRBJ2-2 for the parts outside the CDR3, the full variable domain is GAGVSQTPSNKVTEKGKYVELRCDPISGHTALYWYRQSLGQGPEFLIYFQGTGAADDSGLPNDRFFAVRPEGSVSTLKIQRTERGDSAVYLCASSLSPVAGGPNTGELFFGEGSRLTVL.

As to this clone: The CDR3 end falls 3 residues outside the read, so it is completed with the germline J gene. This rearrangement joins TRBV6-1 to TRBJ2-3; D is perhaps TRBD1 (5 bases). The germline gives CDR1 MNHNS, CDR2 SASEGT. The CDR3 loop spans 14 amino acids. CDR3 loop: CASSEVQGRQPQYF. The CDR3 bases that were read are TGTGCCAGCAGTGAAGTGCAGGGAAGGCAGCCG.

Note on this clone: The read ends 3 residues before the CDR3 terminus; that terminus is restored from the germline J gene. The chain uses TRBV7-9 and TRBJ1-1; D call uncertain. The V gene's germline CDR1 is SEHNR and CDR2 FQNEAQ (reference sequence). CDR3 length: 12 residues. Trimming stripped 1 base from V and 5 bases from J, with 5 bases between. The CDR3 here is CASSLGLTEAFF. The sequenced part of the CDR3 DNA is TGTGCCAGCAGCTTAGGTCTTACTGAA.

Note on this clone: The CDR3 end falls 3 residues outside the read, so it is completed with the germline J gene. The chain has TRBV10-3 and TRBJ2-1, with a possible D match to TRBD2 (7 bases). This CDR3 is 15 amino acids long. CDR1 is ENHRY, CDR2 SYGVKD, per germline. Trimming pared 2 bases from V and 6 bases from J, leaving 14 bases between. The CDR3 DNA, read in part, is TGTGCCATCAGTGAGAGGGGGGGAGTTTTCAATGAG. Translating gives CAISERGGVFNE. The full CDR3 protein reads CAISERGGVFNEQFF.

Concerning this clone: Read coverage stops 3 residues before the CDR3 terminus; the germline J gene supplies the remainder. The J gene is TRBJ1-1, the V gene TRBV18; D unclear. CDR3 length: 13 amino acids. The germline gives CDR1 KGHSH, CDR2 LQKENI. The CDR3 here is CASSPRLQETAFF. The covered CDR3 bases are TGTGCCAGCTCACCACGGCTCCAGGAGACA.